Shown below are 16 T cell receptor beta chains from a single sample sequenced in a study of T-cell reconstitution after alpha-beta-depleted transplantation in children. The TCRbeta library was prepared with unique molecular identifiers. TCRdb ran MiXCR on the PCR reads and lists one entry per CDR3 protein. Here the sample spans 350,000 to 400,000 distinct CDR3 sequences, about 14% being singletons. The sample here was PBMCs, taken from the stem cell graft. The receptor source for this set is a human donor who donated a stem cell graft to a child with Fanconi anemia.

This clonotype appeared a few times. The chain is built from TRBV12-3 or TRBV12-4 and TRBJ1-2; 7 bases are a match to TRBD1. This CDR3 contains 15 residues. The V gene end was trimmed by 6 bases and the J gene end by 4 bases; junction bases not matched to a gene: 11. The CDR3 DNA sequence: TGTGCCAGCAGCTACTCTGGCAGGGGGGCCTATGGCTACACCTTC. Protein sequence: CASSYSGRGAYGYTF.

The chain couples TRBV4-3 to TRBJ2-3; D might be TRBD1 (5 bases). V gave up 3 bases and J gave up 3 bases, with 10 bases separating them. The CDR3 extends over 14 amino acids. CDR1 is LGHNA, CDR2 YSLEER, per germline. The CDR3 nucleotides read TGCGCCAGCAGCCAGGACACCGGGACAGATACGCAGTATTTT. This translates into CASSQDTGTDTQYF.

The rearrangement uses TRBV6-2 or TRBV6-3 and TRBJ2-7, with a possible D match to TRBD1 (6 bases). There are 13 residues in the CDR3. CDR1 and CDR2 (germline): MNHEY, SVGEGT. With 7 bases removed from V and 0 bases from J, the gap between germline ends came to 10 bases. DNA of the CDR3: TGTGCCAGCAAATCGACAGGCTCCTACGAGCAGTACTTC. Protein: CASKSTGSYEQYF.

This clonotype was seen a handful of times. CDR3 amino acids: CSADSQGNYGYTF. CDR3 sequence (DNA): TGCAGTGCAGACTCGCAAGGGAACTATGGCTACACCTTC. This rearrangement joins TRBV20-1 to TRBJ1-2; D unclear. Germline V lookup: CDR1 DFQATT, CDR2 SNEGSKA (reference sequence). The CDR3 loop spans 13 amino acids. Trimming removed 6 bases at V and 2 bases at J, with 13 bases between.

This clonotype appeared a few times. The chain has TRBV24-1 and TRBJ2-1, with 10 bases lining up with TRBD1. The V segment lost 2 bases and the J segment 2 bases; nucleotides outside the gene matches: 5. The CDR3 runs 17 residues. In germline, CDR1 is KGHDR, CDR2 SFDVKD. DNA of the CDR3: TGTGCCACCAGTGATTCCGGGACAGGGGCCACCTACAATGAGCAGTTCTTC. Its protein product is CATSDSGTGATYNEQFF.

This clonotype has only a few counts. The CDR3 region is CASSHLGGQPQHF. For the CDR3, the DNA is TGTGCCAGCAGCCACCTGGGGGGACAGCCCCAGCATTTT. The chain couples TRBV7-2 to TRBJ1-5; tentatively, D is TRBD1 (5 bases). The CDR3 is 13 amino acids. V was cut by 5 bases and J by 7 bases, with 12 bases left in between. Germline CDR1 SGHTA, CDR2 FQGNSA.

This chain links TRBV7-2 with TRBJ2-2; no reliable D call. The CDR3 spans 15 residues. V shed 5 bases and J shed 1 base, with 11 bases lying between them. In germline, CDR1 is SGHTA, CDR2 FQGNSA. The CDR3 bases are TGTGCCAGCAGCCCGACAAGGCTGAACACCGGGGAGCTGTTTTTT. Its translation: CASSPTRLNTGELFF.

This chain links TRBV4-2 with TRBJ1-1; D call uncertain. Germline V lookup: CDR1 LGHNA, CDR2 YNFKEQ. Trimming left V 3 bases short and J 1 base short, with 18 bases between. This CDR3 spans 17 amino acids. The CDR3 loop reads CASSHGAEDRANTEAFF. CDR3 DNA: TGTGCCAGCAGCCATGGTGCAGAAGATCGCGCGAACACTGAAGCTTTCTTT.

This clonotype was seen a single time. This chain links TRBV4-3 with TRBJ1-5; D may be TRBD1 (5 bases). CDR1 is LGHNA and CDR2 is YSLEER in the germline V gene. This CDR3 has 14 amino acids. V lost 2 bases, J lost 6 bases, and 11 bases lay in between. This CDR3 reads CASSQTQGTQPQHF. CDR3 DNA: TGCGCCAGCAGCCAAACCCAGGGAACTCAGCCCCAGCATTTT.

This clonotype was observed a few times. This chain uses TRBV27 with TRBJ1-6; D unresolved. Germline CDR1 MNHEY, CDR2 SMNVEV (reference sequence). V was shortened by 3 bases and J by 0 bases, with 12 bases between the two germline ends. This CDR3 comprises 17 residues. DNA for the CDR3: TGTGCCAGCAGTTTCACCTGGGTTAGCTCCTATAATTCACCCCTCCACTTT. It translates to CASSFTWVSSYNSPLHF.

This clonotype was picked up a small number of times. Here the CDR3 reads CASSLARGQGTDTQYF. The CDR3 DNA follows: TGTGCCAGCAGCTTGGCCCGTGGACAGGGCACAGATACGCAGTATTTT. The rearrangement joins TRBV5-4 to TRBJ2-3; 7 nucleotides match TRBD1. V trimming: 0 bases; J trimming: 1 base; junction bases outside the gene matches: 5. Germline CDR1 reads SGHNT; CDR2 reads YYREEE (reference sequence). The CDR3 contains 16 residues.

This clonotype was seen a few times. The CDR3 spells CATSDGSYNEQFF. The CDR3, as DNA: TGTGCCACCAGTGACGGCAGTTACAATGAGCAGTTCTTC. The chain has TRBV24-1 and TRBJ2-1, with no clear D. The V and J ends lost 4 bases and 4 bases respectively, with 7 bases between them. In germline, CDR1 is KGHDR, CDR2 SFDVKD. The CDR3 runs to 13 residues.

CDR3 in amino acids: CANKTGENTEAFF. The DNA for the CDR3 is TGTGCCAACAAGACAGGGGAAAACACTGAAGCTTTCTTT. V gene TRBV11-2 combines with J gene TRBJ1-1; the match to TRBD1 covers 8 bases. This CDR3 has 13 amino acids. The germline V gene has CDR1 SGHAT and CDR2 FQNNGV. J lost 2 bases, V lost 10 bases, and 6 bases had no gene match.

This clonotype was counted only a few times. The chain recombines TRBV13 with TRBJ1-1, with D unclear. The CDR3 is made up of 12 amino acids. With 5 bases removed from V and 6 bases from J, the gap between germline ends came to 10 bases. Germline V gives CDR1 PRHDT, CDR2 FYEKMQ (reference sequence). The CDR3 coding sequence is TGTGCCAGCAGCCTTCTTCGGGCTGAAGCTTTCTTT. Protein: CASSLLRAEAFF.

Ten or more counts support this clonotype. The V and J genes are TRBV5-1 and TRBJ2-1, with D tentatively TRBD1 or TRBD2 (6 bases each). CDR1 and CDR2 (germline): SGHRS, YFSETQ. The CDR3 totals 17 residues. The V gene lost 5 bases and the J gene lost 0 bases, with 18 bases spanning the gap. The DNA for the CDR3 is TGCGCCAGCAGTTCTGAGACGGGGGCCTCCTCCTACAATGAGCAGTTCTTC. It translates to CASSSETGASSYNEQFF.

The chain has TRBV5-5 and TRBJ1-4; tentatively, D is TRBD1 (5 bases). Trimming removed 5 bases from V and 3 bases from J, with 11 bases in between. This CDR3 is built from 14 residues. Germline V gene lookup returns CDR1 SGHKS and CDR2 YYEKEE (reference sequence). The CDR3 reads CASSFQGSNEKLFF. CDR3 DNA sequence: TGTGCCAGCAGTTTCCAGGGCTCTAATGAAAAACTGTTTTTT.